Each of the 7 T cell receptor beta chains below was sequenced from the same sample in a study of vaccination effects on CD4 cells after COVID-19 (dated 2022 in TCRdb). Library construction relied on the immunoSEQ multiplex PCR assay. TCRdb re-hosts the immuneACCESS table, in-frame sequences only. Its copies lack some clones; in the studies checked, an unresolved V gene accounts for under half of them, and the cause for the rest is not known. For this sample the table gives around 47,000 clones, of which around 75% were detected only once. The top ten hold 29% of the sample. In the ViraFEST assay, PBMC were stimulated with viral peptide pools, and antigen-specific CD4+ T cell clonotypes were then identified by expansion using TCR sequencing. After approximately 11 days of culture, CD4+ T cells were isolated with the EasySep CD4+ T cell isolation kit. PCR-confirmed SARS-CoV-2 infection had occurred in convalescent patients between March and December 2020, before the Alpha, Beta and Delta variants emerged in the United States.

These receptors have no known antigen. The sequences come from CD4+ T cells from PBMCs cultured with a peptide pool, collected before COVID-19 vaccination. These receptors all stem from a human donor who had a prior SARS-CoV-2 infection.

The chain is built from TRBV19 and TRBJ1-4, with 9 bases lining up with TRBD1. V was pared by 4 bases and J by 7 bases, with 7 bases of the junction left unmatched. The CDR3 extends over 15 amino acids. Germline loops: CDR1 LNHDA, CDR2 SQIVND (reference sequence). The CDR3 coding sequence is TGTGCCAGTAGTAGGACAGGGGCTTTCGTTGAAAAACTGTTTTTT. The encoded protein is CASSRTGAFVEKLFF.

The chain is built from TRBV5-1 and TRBJ1-1; no reliable D call. The germline CDR1 and CDR2 sequences are SGHRS and YFSETQ. This CDR3 contains 14 residues. The ends were cut back, 0 bases at V and 1 base at J, with 7 bases in the middle. The CDR3 sequence: CASSLDPRNTEAFF. DNA for the CDR3: TGCGCCAGCAGCTTGGATCCGAGGAACACTGAAGCTTTCTTT. Full variable domain (rest looked up from reference TRBV5-1 and TRBJ1-1): KAGVTQTPRYLIKTRGQQVTLSCSPISGHRSVSWYQQTPGQGLQFLFEYFSETQRNKGNFPGRFSGRQFSNSRSEMNVSTLELGDSALYLCASSLDPRNTEAFFGQGTRLTVV.

The V call is TRBV6-1, the J call TRBJ1-5; D remains ambiguous. CDR1 MNHNS and CDR2 SASEGT come from the germline V gene. V lost 4 bases and J 3 bases, leaving 16 bases between the germline ends. This CDR3 comprises 16 residues. CDR3 bases: TGTGCCAGCAGTGCAGATTGGTGGGTGCACAATCAGCCCCAGCATTTT. Protein sequence: CASSADWWVHNQPQHF.

This clone was seen more than once but under ten times. This chain connects TRBV28 to TRBJ1-4, with a possible D match to TRBD1 (6 bases). The V gene's germline CDR1 is MDHEN and CDR2 SYDVKM. V lost 5 bases and J lost 0, with 10 bases in between. This CDR3 contains 15 residues. This chain's CDR3 is CASSKDSATNEKLFF. CDR3 in DNA: TGTGCCAGCAGTAAGGACAGTGCAACTAATGAAAAACTGTTTTTT.

This clone was seen a few times. The V call is TRBV3-1 (or the pseudogene TRBV3-2), the J call TRBJ2-1; D is undetermined. Per germline, CDR1 LGHDT and CDR2 YNNKEL (reference sequence). V was trimmed by 2 bases and J by 6 bases, leaving 8 bases between them. This CDR3 comprises 13 residues. CDR3 protein: CASSQPQVNEQFF. Written as DNA, the CDR3 is TGTGCCAGCAGCCAACCCCAAGTCAATGAGCAGTTCTTC.

The table lists this clone with a few counts. The chain combines TRBV3-1 (or the pseudogene TRBV3-2) with TRBJ1-2; tentative D call: TRBD1 (5 bases). The germline V and J ends were trimmed by 1 base and 8 bases, with 8 bases remaining between them. The germline V gene encodes CDR1 LGHDT and CDR2 YNNKEL (reference sequence). The CDR3 runs to 12 residues. The CDR3 reads CASSQGGRGYTF. CDR3 DNA: TGTGCCAGCAGCCAAGGGGGGAGAGGCTACACCTTC.

This rearrangement joins TRBV19 to TRBJ2-1, with 9 bases identical to TRBD1. Germline CDR1 and CDR2: LNHDA and SQIVND (reference sequence). V was pared by 4 bases and J by 5 bases, with 15 bases of the junction left unmatched. The length of the CDR3 is 18 residues. The CDR3 sequence: CASSTTGTGWASDNEQFF. DNA of the CDR3: TGTGCCAGTAGTACGACGGGGACAGGGTGGGCTTCCGACAATGAGCAGTTCTTC.